The entry below describes one TCR beta chain. CDR3 length equals 13 residues. The V gene's germline CDR1 is SGHDN and CDR2 FVKESK. With 5 bases removed from V and 10 bases from J, the gap between germline ends came to 18 bases. The assay was immunoSEQ multiplex PCR, and TCRdb's table has in-frame clones only and misses some. The sample records about 87,000 clones, about four fifths being singletons. This sample stems from a study of glioma-infiltrating T cells after dendritic cell vaccination. Documented time point: after dendritic cell vaccination, including at tumor progression/relapse. Fresh-frozen tumor tissue and more than two years of survival data were available for all.

The clonotype was recovered from a human donor with glioblastoma. The J gene is TRBJ2-7, the V gene TRBV14; maybe TRBD2 (6 bases). The sample here was blood, taken after dendritic cell vaccination. CDR3 residues: CASSSGTPFIQYF. CDR3 coding DNA: TGTGCCAGCAGCTCCGGGACTCCATTCATCCAGTACTTC.